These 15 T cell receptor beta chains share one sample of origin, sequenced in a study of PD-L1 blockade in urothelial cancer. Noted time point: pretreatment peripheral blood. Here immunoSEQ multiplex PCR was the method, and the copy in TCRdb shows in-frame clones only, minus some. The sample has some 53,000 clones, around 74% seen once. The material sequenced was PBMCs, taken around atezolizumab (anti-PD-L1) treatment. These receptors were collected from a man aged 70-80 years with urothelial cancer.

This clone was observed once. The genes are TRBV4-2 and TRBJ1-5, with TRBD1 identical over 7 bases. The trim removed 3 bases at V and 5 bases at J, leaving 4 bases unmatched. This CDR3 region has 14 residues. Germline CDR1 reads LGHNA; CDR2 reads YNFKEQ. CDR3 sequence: CASSQRQGDQPQHF. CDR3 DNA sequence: TGTGCCAGCAGCCAGAGGCAGGGGGATCAGCCCCAGCATTTT.

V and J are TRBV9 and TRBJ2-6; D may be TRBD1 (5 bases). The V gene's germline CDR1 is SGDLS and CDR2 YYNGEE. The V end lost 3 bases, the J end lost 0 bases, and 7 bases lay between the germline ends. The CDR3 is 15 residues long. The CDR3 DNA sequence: TGTGCCAGCAGCGACAGGTACTCTGGGGCCAACGTCCTGACTTTC. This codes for CASSDRYSGANVLTF.

The CDR3 sequence: CAISEFGGQADEKLFF. In nucleotides, the CDR3 is TGTGCCATCAGTGAGTTCGGGGGACAGGCCGATGAAAAACTGTTTTTT. V usage is TRBV10-3 and J usage is TRBJ1-4, with 8 bases that match TRBD1. Germline V CDR1 and CDR2: ENHRY, SYGVKD. Trimming removed 1 base from V and 6 bases from J; junction bases left unmatched: 7. This CDR3 region has 16 residues.

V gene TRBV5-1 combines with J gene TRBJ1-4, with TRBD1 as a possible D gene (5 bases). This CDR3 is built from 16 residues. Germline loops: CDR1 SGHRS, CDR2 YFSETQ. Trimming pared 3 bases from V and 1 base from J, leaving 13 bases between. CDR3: CASSSRSGGTNEKLFF. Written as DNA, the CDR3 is TGCGCCAGCAGCTCCCGTTCCGGGGGAACTAATGAAAAACTGTTTTTT.

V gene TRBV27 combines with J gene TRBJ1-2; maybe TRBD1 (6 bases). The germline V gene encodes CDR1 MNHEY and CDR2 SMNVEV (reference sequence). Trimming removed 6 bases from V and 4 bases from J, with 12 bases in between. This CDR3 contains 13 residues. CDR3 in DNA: TGTGCCAGCAGCCCAGGACAGATCTATGGCTACACCTTC. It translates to CASSPGQIYGYTF.

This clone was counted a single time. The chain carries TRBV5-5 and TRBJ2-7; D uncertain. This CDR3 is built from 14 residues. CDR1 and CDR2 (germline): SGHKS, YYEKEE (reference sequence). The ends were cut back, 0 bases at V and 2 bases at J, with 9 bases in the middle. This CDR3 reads CASSLDNVPYEQYF. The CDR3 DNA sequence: TGTGCCAGCAGCTTGGACAACGTACCCTACGAGCAGTACTTC.

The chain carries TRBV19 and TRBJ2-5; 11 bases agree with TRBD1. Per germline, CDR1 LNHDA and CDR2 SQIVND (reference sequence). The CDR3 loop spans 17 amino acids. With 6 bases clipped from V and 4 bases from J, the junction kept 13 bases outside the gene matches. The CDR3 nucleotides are TGTGCCAGTAGGTTGGTACCGGGACAGGGGGTAGGAGAGACCCAGTACTTC. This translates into CASRLVPGQGVGETQYF.

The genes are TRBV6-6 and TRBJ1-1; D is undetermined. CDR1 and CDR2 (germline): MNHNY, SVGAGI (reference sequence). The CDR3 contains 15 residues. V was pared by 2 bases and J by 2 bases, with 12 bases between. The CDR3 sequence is CASSYGQHLNTEAFF. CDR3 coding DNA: TGTGCCAGCAGTTACGGGCAGCACCTAAACACTGAAGCTTTCTTT.

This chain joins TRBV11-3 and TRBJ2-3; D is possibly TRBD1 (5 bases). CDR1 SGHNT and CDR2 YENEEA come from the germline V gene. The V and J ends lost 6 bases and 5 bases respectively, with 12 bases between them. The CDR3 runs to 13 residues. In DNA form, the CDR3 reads TGTGCCAGCAGAGGTGGGGCAGGAGATACGCAGTATTTT. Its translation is CASRGGAGDTQYF.

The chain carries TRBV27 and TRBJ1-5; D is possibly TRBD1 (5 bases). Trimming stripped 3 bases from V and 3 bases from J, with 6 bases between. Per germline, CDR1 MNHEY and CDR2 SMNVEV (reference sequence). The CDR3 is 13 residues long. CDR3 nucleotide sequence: TGTGCCAGCAGTTTTGGGGCCAATCAGCCCCAGCATTTT. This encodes CASSFGANQPQHF.

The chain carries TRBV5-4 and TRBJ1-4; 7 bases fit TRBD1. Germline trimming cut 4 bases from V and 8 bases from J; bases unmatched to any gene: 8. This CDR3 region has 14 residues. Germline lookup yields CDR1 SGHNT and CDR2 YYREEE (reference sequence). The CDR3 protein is CASSPPGQPEKLFF. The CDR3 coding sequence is TGTGCCAGCAGCCCCCCGGGACAGCCCGAAAAACTGTTTTTT.

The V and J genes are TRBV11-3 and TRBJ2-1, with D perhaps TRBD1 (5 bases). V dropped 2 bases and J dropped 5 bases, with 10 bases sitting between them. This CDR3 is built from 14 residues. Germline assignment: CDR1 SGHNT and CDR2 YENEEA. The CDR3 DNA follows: TGTGCCAGCAGCTTAAATGCAGGGAACAATGAGCAGTTCTTC. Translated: CASSLNAGNNEQFF.

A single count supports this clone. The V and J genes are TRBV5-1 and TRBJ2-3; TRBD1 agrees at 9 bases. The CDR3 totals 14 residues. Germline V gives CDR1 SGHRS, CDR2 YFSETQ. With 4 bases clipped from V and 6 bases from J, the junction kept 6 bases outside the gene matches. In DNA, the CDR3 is TGCGCCAGCAGCCTACAGGGGGCTTTTGATACGCAGTATTTT. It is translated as CASSLQGAFDTQYF.

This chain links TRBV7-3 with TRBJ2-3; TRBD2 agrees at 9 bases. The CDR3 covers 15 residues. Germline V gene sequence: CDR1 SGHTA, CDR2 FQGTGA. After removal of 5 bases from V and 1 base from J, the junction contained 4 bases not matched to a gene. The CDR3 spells CASSQRGERTDTQYF. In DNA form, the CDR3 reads TGTGCCAGCAGCCAGCGGGGGGAGCGCACAGATACGCAGTATTTT.

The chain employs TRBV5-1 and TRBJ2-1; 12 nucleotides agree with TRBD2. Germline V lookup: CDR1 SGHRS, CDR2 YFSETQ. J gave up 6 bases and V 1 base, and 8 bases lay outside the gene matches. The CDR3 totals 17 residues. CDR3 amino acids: CASSLSPSGGASNEQFF. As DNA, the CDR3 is TGCGCCAGCAGCTTGAGCCCTAGCGGGGGGGCGTCCAATGAGCAGTTCTTC.